The next 32 T cell receptor beta chains were all read from a single sample in a study of blood T cell repertoires in COVID-19. TCRdb's table, derived via immunoSEQ multiplex PCR, lists solely in-frame clones and lacks some. Counted here are about 80,000 clones, 80% occurring once; the ten biggest clones make up approximately 5.8%. The sample consisted of peripheral blood. These receptors all stem from a man in his fifties or sixties with active or convalescent COVID-19.

The chain couples TRBV10-3 to TRBJ2-7, with TRBD2 matching over 7 bases. Trimming removed 0 bases from V and 2 bases from J; junction bases left unmatched: 1. The CDR3 spans 14 residues. CDR1 is ENHRY and CDR2 is SYGVKD in the germline V gene. This chain's CDR3 is CAISESGTTYEQYF. In DNA, the CDR3 is TGTGCCATCAGTGAGTCTGGGACTACCTACGAGCAGTACTTC.

This chain uses TRBV6-2 or TRBV6-3 with TRBJ2-7, with TRBD1 matching over 8 bases. The CDR3 loop spans 18 amino acids. V was pared by 5 bases and J by 1 base, with 16 bases of the junction left unmatched. Germline V gives CDR1 MNHEY, CDR2 SVGEGT. CDR3 protein: CASSPLPGQGKNSYEQYF. The CDR3 region has the DNA TGTGCCAGCAGTCCACTCCCCGGACAGGGTAAAAATTCCTACGAGCAGTACTTC.

The table lists this clone with a count of one. The rearrangement joins TRBV4-3 to TRBJ1-6; a weak D match, TRBD1 (5 bases). There are 16 residues in the CDR3. The germline gives CDR1 LGHNA, CDR2 YSLEER. V was cut by 0 bases and J by 3 bases, with 9 bases left in between. As DNA, the CDR3 is TGCGCCAGCAGCCAAGATAGCGGGGGCTATAATTCACCCCTCCACTTT. Translation: CASSQDSGGYNSPLHF.

The chain has TRBV29-1 and TRBJ2-1; D may be TRBD2 (6 bases). The CDR3 covers 14 residues. V lost 5 bases and J lost 0, with 11 bases in between. CDR1 is SQVTM and CDR2 is ANQGSEA in the germline V gene. Written as DNA, the CDR3 is TGCAGCGTTAGGGACTCTCTCTCCTACAATGAGCAGTTCTTC. Translated: CSVRDSLSYNEQFF.

The gene calls are TRBV7-3 and TRBJ2-3; 7 bases map to TRBD2. J gave up 2 bases and V 6 bases, and 5 bases lay outside the gene matches. This CDR3 has 14 residues. Looked up from germline, CDR1 is SGHTA and CDR2 is FQGTGA. In DNA form, the CDR3 reads TGTGCCAGCAGGGAAGCGGGGCACACAGATACGCAGTATTTT. Translated: CASREAGHTDTQYF.

This chain links TRBV9 with TRBJ1-3; 10 positions agree with TRBD1. CDR1 is SGDLS and CDR2 is YYNGEE in the germline V gene. The V and J ends lost 4 bases and 6 bases, in that order; junction bases with no gene match: 7. This CDR3 has 15 amino acids. As DNA, the CDR3 is TGTGCCAGCAGCCTAACCGGGACAGGGGAAAACACCATATATTTT. Its translation is CASSLTGTGENTIYF.

The chain employs TRBV12-3 or TRBV12-4 and TRBJ2-1; D is ambiguous. The CDR3 loop spans 11 amino acids. V was pared by 7 bases and J by 4 bases, with 5 bases between. CDR3 nucleotide sequence: TGTGCCAGCACCGTATACAATGAGCAGTTCTTC. It translates to CASTVYNEQFF.

The chain has TRBV5-1 and TRBJ1-1; D remains unclear. Germline V gives CDR1 SGHRS, CDR2 YFSETQ. V was clipped by 4 bases and J by 1 base, with 14 bases between them. The CDR3 extends over 15 amino acids. CDR3 DNA sequence: TGCGCCAGCAGCATGGGAACTTTCACGAACACTGAAGCTTTCTTT. It encodes CASSMGTFTNTEAFF.

V is TRBV6-5 and J is TRBJ1-6; no definite D call. Germline-derived CDR1 and CDR2 are MNHEY and SVGAGI. This CDR3 region has 15 residues. V was clipped by 7 bases and J by 8 bases, with 18 bases between them. The CDR3 loop is CASISRRALDSPLHF. In DNA, the CDR3 is TGTGCCAGCATATCAAGGAGGGCTCTTGATTCACCCCTCCACTTT.

V and J are TRBV6-2 or TRBV6-3 and TRBJ2-7, with D maybe TRBD1 (6 bases). Trimming left V 5 bases short and J 3 bases short, with 14 bases between. There are 14 residues in the CDR3. Germline CDR1 and CDR2: MNHEY and SVGEGT. As DNA, the CDR3 is TGTGCCAGCAGTAGGATGACAGGCGACTACGAGCAGTACTTC. This gives the protein CASSRMTGDYEQYF.

The chain joins TRBV27 to TRBJ1-2, with 7 bases fitting TRBD1. The CDR3 is 13 amino acids. The V segment lost 5 bases and the J segment 8 bases; nucleotides outside the gene matches: 8. The V gene's germline CDR1 is MNHEY and CDR2 SMNVEV (reference sequence). Here the CDR3 reads CASSPRQGNGYTF. CDR3 nucleotides: TGTGCCAGCAGTCCCCGACAGGGCAACGGCTACACCTTC.

The genes are TRBV7-8 and TRBJ2-3; 9 nucleotides line up with TRBD1. Trimming took 4 bases from V and 5 from J; bases not matched to a gene: 4. This CDR3 comprises 14 residues. Germline-derived CDR1 and CDR2 are SGHVS and FQNEAQ. CDR3 protein: CASSSGQGKDTQYF. In DNA, the CDR3 is TGTGCCAGCAGCTCGGGACAGGGAAAAGATACGCAGTATTTT.

The chain has TRBV6-1 and TRBJ1-4; D is unclear. Germline values: CDR1 MNHNS, CDR2 SASEGT. The CDR3 has 15 residues. V was trimmed by 0 bases and J by 5 bases, leaving 10 bases between them. The CDR3 here is CASSEAGTGNEKLFF. In DNA form, the CDR3 reads TGTGCCAGCAGTGAAGCGGGAACGGGGAATGAAAAACTGTTTTTT.

The chain couples TRBV18 to TRBJ2-7; 7 bases line up with TRBD1. The germline V gene has CDR1 KGHSH and CDR2 LQKENI. V shed 6 bases and J 0 bases; nucleotides not matched to a gene: 11. The CDR3 runs to 16 residues. The DNA for the CDR3 is TGTGCCAGCTCCCGCGACAGGGATTTTTCCTCCTACGAGCAGTACTTC. This translates into CASSRDRDFSSYEQYF.

The V call is TRBV9, the J call TRBJ2-2, with D possibly being TRBD2 (5 bases). V gave up 4 bases and J gave up 4 bases, with 8 bases separating them. CDR1 and CDR2 from the germline V gene are SGDLS and YYNGEE. This CDR3 has 13 amino acids. DNA of the CDR3: TGTGCCAGCAGCTCGCGGGTCACCGGGGAGCTGTTTTTT. Protein sequence: CASSSRVTGELFF.

The chain recombines TRBV4-1 with TRBJ1-6; TRBD1 matches at 9 bases. Germline CDR1 and CDR2: MGHRA and YSYEKL. V lost 2 bases, J lost 14 bases, and 19 bases stayed unmatched. This CDR3 contains 18 residues. The CDR3 DNA follows: TGCGCCAGCAGCCAAATCTATTTAGCCGGGACAGGGCCCAGGACCCTCCACTTT. Translating it yields CASSQIYLAGTGPRTLHF.

This clone was seen a few times. The germline gene is not matched at one end of the junction; a read error may be the cause. V gene TRBV4-2 combines with J gene TRBJ1-2; D is perhaps TRBD1 (6 bases). There are 13 residues in the CDR3. Germline assignment: CDR1 LGHNA and CDR2 YNFKEQ. The DNA for the CDR3 is TGTGCCAGCAGCCAAGACCGGACAGCGGGGGAACTCTTC. It translates to CASSQDRTAGELF.

The rearrangement joins TRBV3-1 (or the pseudogene TRBV3-2) to TRBJ1-1; D unresolved. The CDR3 extends over 13 amino acids. CDR1 and CDR2 from the germline V gene are LGHDT and YNNKEL (reference sequence). The V end lost 4 bases, the J end lost 3 bases, and 9 bases lay between the germline ends. The DNA for the CDR3 is TGTGCCAGCAGCCTCGGTACGGACACTGAAGCTTTCTTT. Amino acids: CASSLGTDTEAFF.

This clone showed up just once. The V and J genes are TRBV6-5 and TRBJ1-6, with TRBD1 identical over 9 bases. CDR1 is MNHEY and CDR2 is SVGAGI in the germline V gene. J gave up 7 bases and V 6 bases, and 1 base lay outside the gene matches. This CDR3 contains 13 residues. In DNA form, the CDR3 reads TGTGCCAGCAGGACAGGGGGGAATTCACCCCTCCACTTT. Its translation: CASRTGGNSPLHF.

This chain joins TRBV6-2 or TRBV6-3 and TRBJ2-3, with 7 bases matching TRBD1. V dropped 5 bases and J dropped 3; count of bases not matched to a gene: 5. The CDR3 extends over 14 amino acids. CDR1 and CDR2 from the germline V gene are MNHEY and SVGEGT. CDR3 DNA: TGTGCCAGCAGTAACAGGGGTGGGACAGATACGCAGTATTTT. Protein: CASSNRGGTDTQYF.

The genes are TRBV5-1 and TRBJ2-5; D gene unclear. Germline V lookup: CDR1 SGHRS, CDR2 YFSETQ. V was shortened by 0 bases and J by 5 bases, with 8 bases between the two germline ends. This CDR3 spans 13 amino acids. This chain's CDR3 is CASSLESRETQYF. The CDR3 bases are TGCGCCAGCAGCTTGGAATCCAGGGAGACCCAGTACTTC.

This clone was found once. The chain has TRBV28 and TRBJ1-3; possible D gene TRBD1, 5 bases. Germline lookup yields CDR1 MDHEN and CDR2 SYDVKM. This CDR3 has 15 amino acids. V was pared by 7 bases and J by 4 bases, with 17 bases between. CDR3 amino acids: CASTTSGVRGNTIYF. CDR3 coding DNA: TGTGCCAGCACCACGTCGGGGGTTCGAGGAAACACCATATATTTT. The whole variable domain, remainder taken from reference TRBV28 and TRBJ1-3, is DVKVTQSSRYLVKRTGEKVFLECVQDMDHENMFWYRQDPGLGLRLIYFSYDVKMKEKGDIPEGYSVSREKKERFSLILESASTNQTSMYLCASTTSGVRGNTIYFGEGSWLTVV.

The J gene is TRBJ1-1, the V gene TRBV5-1, with TRBD1 matching 7 bases. The CDR3 spans 15 residues. Per the germline V gene, CDR1 is SGHRS and CDR2 is YFSETQ. Trimming took 4 bases from V and 1 from J; bases not matched to a gene: 7. CDR3 DNA sequence: TGCGCCAGCAGCGAGGGGGCAGTGAGGAACACTGAAGCTTTCTTT. It is translated as CASSEGAVRNTEAFF.

The chain uses TRBV19 and TRBJ1-4; TRBD1 aligns across 7 bases. This CDR3 comprises 15 residues. V dropped 8 bases and J dropped 0; count of bases not matched to a gene: 6. Germline V gene lookup returns CDR1 LNHDA and CDR2 SQIVND (reference sequence). The CDR3 DNA sequence: TGTGCCAGTTTAGCAGGGGGTGCAACTAATGAAAAACTGTTTTTT. Its translation is CASLAGGATNEKLFF.

V gene TRBV1 combines with J gene TRBJ1-3. TRBV1 is noted as a pseudogene. The CDR3 covers 15 residues. CDR3 in amino acids: CTSSQRRFSGNTIYF. In DNA form, the CDR3 reads TGCACCAGCAGCCAGAGGAGGTTCTCTGGAAACACCATATATTTT.

This rearrangement joins TRBV4-2 to TRBJ2-5; no definite D call. Germline V gene lookup returns CDR1 LGHNA and CDR2 YNFKEQ. The CDR3 runs to 14 residues. The V gene lost 1 base and the J gene lost 5 bases, with 11 bases spanning the gap. This chain's CDR3 is CASSQGFGLETQYF. The CDR3 DNA follows: TGTGCCAGCAGCCAAGGATTCGGGTTGGAGACCCAGTACTTC.

The chain joins TRBV5-1 to TRBJ2-1; TRBD1 agrees at 11 bases. The CDR3 covers 17 residues. The germline V gene encodes CDR1 SGHRS and CDR2 YFSETQ. Trimming removed 3 bases from V and 8 bases from J; junction bases left unmatched: 13. CDR3 region: CASSSALTGTGGHEQFF. CDR3 coding DNA: TGCGCCAGCAGCTCCGCACTCACCGGGACAGGGGGTCATGAGCAGTTCTTC.

The rearrangement uses TRBV7-6 and TRBJ2-2; the D gene is possibly TRBD2 (6 bases). The CDR3 loop spans 15 amino acids. Germline-derived CDR1 and CDR2 are SGHVS and FNYEAQ. V was pared by 3 bases and J by 5 bases, with 13 bases between. CDR3 loop: CASSLDYGRTGELFF. The CDR3 DNA is TGTGCCAGCAGCTTGGACTATGGGAGGACCGGGGAGCTGTTTTTT.

V gene TRBV29-1 combines with J gene TRBJ1-2, with 7 bases identical to TRBD1. The CDR3 length is 14 residues. CDR1 and CDR2 (germline): SQVTM, ANQGSEA. Trimming removed 6 bases from V and 3 bases from J; junction bases left unmatched: 10. In nucleotides, the CDR3 is TGCAGCGTCACCCCTTCTGGGACAGACTATGGCTACACCTTC. Protein product: CSVTPSGTDYGYTF.

This clone was counted only a few times. This chain links TRBV7-9 with TRBJ2-7; TRBD1 matches at 8 bases. The J segment lost 2 bases and the V segment lost 2 bases, leaving 5 bases of the junction unmatched. This CDR3 comprises 15 residues. The germline CDR1 and CDR2 sequences are SEHNR and FQNEAQ (reference sequence). The CDR3 DNA follows: TGTGCCAGCAGCTTAAGGTCAGGGGGCCCCTACGAGCAGTACTTC. Its translation: CASSLRSGGPYEQYF. The variable domain in full, with the rest retrieved from reference TRBV7-9 and TRBJ2-7, is DTGVSQNPRHKITKRGQNVTFRCDPISEHNRLYWYRQTLGQGPEFLTYFQNEAQLEKSRLLSDRFSAERPKGSFSTLEIQRTEQGDSAMYLCASSLRSGGPYEQYFGPGTRLTVT.

V is TRBV19 and J is TRBJ2-3; D remains ambiguous. Germline CDR1 and CDR2: LNHDA and SQIVND (reference sequence). Trimming removed 1 base at V and 2 bases at J, with 4 bases between. The CDR3 is 13 amino acids. As DNA, the CDR3 is TGTGCCAGTAGTATAGGGGCCACAGATACGCAGTATTTT. Translation gives CASSIGATDTQYF.

V is TRBV5-4 and J is TRBJ2-1, with D possibly matching TRBD2 (5 bases). This CDR3 contains 14 residues. Trimming took off 4 bases at V and 9 bases at J, with 17 bases between the two ends. CDR1 and CDR2 from the germline V gene are SGHNT and YYREEE (reference sequence). As DNA, the CDR3 is TGTGCCAGCAGCCCACCGGGCGGACTGGGTGAGCAGTTCTTC. Translated, it gives CASSPPGGLGEQFF. Filled out from reference TRBV5-4 and TRBJ2-1, the complete variable domain reads ETGVTQSPTHLIKTRGQQVTLRCSSQSGHNTVSWYQQALGQGPQFIFQYYREEENGRGNFPPRFSGLQFPNYSSELNVNALELDDSALYLCASSPPGGLGEQFFGPGTRLTVL.